The 13 T cell receptor beta chains reported below all come from one sample, sequenced in a study of cytomegalovirus exposure and HLA in healthy donors. In the PCR, 60 Vbeta and 13 Jbeta primers were used. Sequencing used immunoSEQ multiplex PCR; TCRdb keeps in-frame clones, though not all of them. This table has approximately 160,000 clones, approximately 80% appearing once. The sample comprised PBMCs. The receptors stem from a male donor in good health and CMV-seropositive.

The chain has TRBV5-6 and TRBJ2-1; 11 bases are a match to TRBD2. The CDR3 sequence is 16 residues long. The ends lost 4 bases at V and 8 bases at J; junction bases unmatched: 11. In germline, CDR1 is SGHDT, CDR2 YYEEEE. CDR3 region: CASSTPSGGRGDEQFF. CDR3 sequence (DNA): TGTGCCAGCAGCACCCCTAGCGGGGGGCGCGGGGATGAGCAGTTCTTC.

In its sample, this clone was seen once. The J gene is TRBJ2-1, the V gene TRBV13, with 8 positions matching TRBD2. Germline loops: CDR1 PRHDT, CDR2 FYEKMQ (reference sequence). CDR3 size: 16 residues. V was clipped by 3 bases and J by 5 bases; unmatched bases: 9. CDR3 DNA: TGTGCCAGCAGCTTCCCCGGGACTAGTGACCACAATGAGCAGTTCTTC. Translation gives CASSFPGTSDHNEQFF.

This clone was observed a single time. The gene calls are TRBV4-2 and TRBJ2-5; D is unclear. This CDR3 has 13 residues. The germline V gene encodes CDR1 LGHNA and CDR2 YNFKEQ. V shed 6 bases and J shed 5 bases, with 13 bases lying between them. This CDR3 is CASSPRSRETQYF. CDR3 sequence (DNA): TGTGCCAGCAGTCCTCGGTCCCGTGAGACCCAGTACTTC.

This rearrangement joins TRBV7-6 to TRBJ2-2, with a tentative D call TRBD2 (6 bases). CDR1 SGHVS and CDR2 FNYEAQ come from the germline V gene. The CDR3 contains 17 residues. Trimming stripped 5 bases from V and 4 bases from J, with 20 bases between. The CDR3 DNA reads TGTGCCAGCAGCGCAGTCGGCGGGGCGCCGAGCACCGGGGAGCTGTTTTTT. Amino acids: CASSAVGGAPSTGELFF.

The rearrangement links TRBV2 to TRBJ2-3; 10 nucleotides agree with TRBD2. Looked up from germline, CDR1 is SNHLY and CDR2 is FYNNEI. This CDR3 contains 14 residues. V lost 6 bases to trimming and J lost 3 bases; unmatched junction nucleotides: 3. CDR3 nucleotides: TGTGCCAGCAGCCCTAGCGGGGGTACAGATACGCAGTATTTT. This codes for CASSPSGGTDTQYF.

CDR3 amino acids: CASSDGLTGLFQETQYF. CDR3 coding DNA: TGTGCCAGCAGTGACGGATTGACAGGGCTGTTCCAAGAGACCCAGTACTTC. The chain links TRBV2 to TRBJ2-5; 7 bases are shared with TRBD1. The junction had 11 bases not matched to a gene; V was cut back by 3 bases and J by 1 base. The V gene's germline CDR1 is SNHLY and CDR2 FYNNEI. The CDR3 spans 17 residues.

The chain joins TRBV6-5 to TRBJ2-7; D is possibly TRBD2 (5 bases). CDR1 MNHEY and CDR2 SVGAGI come from the germline V gene. CDR3 size: 14 residues. Trimming removed 6 bases at V and 2 bases at J, with 14 bases between. CDR3 sequence reads: CASSPAGPPYEQYF. The CDR3 DNA sequence: TGTGCCAGCAGCCCCGCGGGCCCCCCCTACGAGCAGTACTTC.

This clone showed up just a few times. This sequence joins TRBV7-8 and TRBJ1-1; the D is unclear. V lost 2 bases, J lost 1 base, and 11 bases lay in between. Germline V lookup: CDR1 SGHVS, CDR2 FQNEAQ. This CDR3 is built from 15 residues. The DNA for the CDR3 is TGTGCCAGCAGCTTACATGGCGGGCGGAACACTGAAGCTTTCTTT. This sequence encodes CASSLHGGRNTEAFF. The full variable domain, its missing parts supplied by reference TRBV7-8 and TRBJ1-1, is GAGVSQSPRYKVAKRGQDVALRCDPISGHVSLFWYQQALGQGPEFLTYFQNEAQLDKSGLPSDRFFAERPEGSVSTLKIQRTQQEDSAVYLCASSLHGGRNTEAFFGQGTRLTVV.

The gene calls are TRBV5-5 and TRBJ2-3; maybe TRBD1 (5 bases). The germline gives CDR1 SGHKS, CDR2 YYEKEE (reference sequence). CDR3 length equals 15 residues. The V gene lost 0 bases and the J gene lost 3 bases, with 11 bases spanning the gap. CDR3 sequence reads: CASSLGQGETDTQYF. DNA of the CDR3: TGTGCCAGCAGCTTGGGGCAGGGTGAGACAGATACGCAGTATTTT.

The genes are TRBV18 and TRBJ1-2; TRBD1 agrees at 9 bases. CDR1 is KGHSH and CDR2 is LQKENI in the germline V gene. The V gene end was trimmed by 2 bases and the J gene end by 6 bases; junction bases not matched to a gene: 7. The CDR3 has 15 residues. The CDR3 DNA reads TGTGCCAGCTCACCAACTTTACAGGGGGCGAATGGCTACACCTTC. Protein: CASSPTLQGANGYTF. The full variable domain, in which reference TRBV18 and TRBJ1-2 provide the parts outside the CDR3, is NAGVMQNPRHLVRRRGQEARLRCSPMKGHSHVYWYRQLPEEGLKFMVYLQKENIIDESGMPKERFSAEFPKEGPSILRIQQVVRGDSAAYFCASSPTLQGANGYTFGSGTRLTVV.

The rearrangement links TRBV5-6 to TRBJ2-3, with D possibly being TRBD1 (6 bases). Germline V gene sequence: CDR1 SGHDT, CDR2 YYEEEE. The ends were cut back, 0 bases at V and 0 bases at J, with 8 bases in the middle. The CDR3 extends over 15 amino acids. DNA for the CDR3: TGTGCCAGCAGCTTGGTTACAGGGAGCACAGATACGCAGTATTTT. Translation gives CASSLVTGSTDTQYF.

The chain joins TRBV2 to TRBJ1-1; D gene unclear. V shed 6 bases and J shed 0 bases, with 8 bases lying between them. Germline V gives CDR1 SNHLY, CDR2 FYNNEI. The CDR3 runs to 13 residues. The CDR3 loop reads CASRETLNTEAFF. The CDR3 DNA sequence: TGTGCCAGCAGGGAGACTCTGAACACTGAAGCTTTCTTT.

A few counts support this clone. V and J are TRBV5-6 and TRBJ2-5; the match to TRBD2 covers 11 bases. CDR3 length: 15 amino acids. Germline V lookup: CDR1 SGHDT, CDR2 YYEEEE. J gave up 5 bases and V 4 bases, and 7 bases lay outside the gene matches. The CDR3 DNA reads TGTGCCAGCAGCACACTGACTAGCGGGGCGGAGACCCAGTACTTC. As protein: CASSTLTSGAETQYF.